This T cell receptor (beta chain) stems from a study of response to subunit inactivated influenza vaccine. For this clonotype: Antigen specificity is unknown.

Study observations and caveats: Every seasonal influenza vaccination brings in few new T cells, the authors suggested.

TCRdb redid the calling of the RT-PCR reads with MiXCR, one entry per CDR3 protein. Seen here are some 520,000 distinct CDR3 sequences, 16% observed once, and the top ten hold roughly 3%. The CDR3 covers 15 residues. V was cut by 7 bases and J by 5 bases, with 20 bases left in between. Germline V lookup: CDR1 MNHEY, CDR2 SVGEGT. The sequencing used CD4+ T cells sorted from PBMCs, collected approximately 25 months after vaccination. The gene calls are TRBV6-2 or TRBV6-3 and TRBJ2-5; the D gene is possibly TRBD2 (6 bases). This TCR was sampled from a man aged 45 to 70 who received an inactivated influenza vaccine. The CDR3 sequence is CASNHRGTRVETQYF. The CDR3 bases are TGTGCCAGCAACCACCGCGGGACCCGGGTGGAGACCCAGTACTTC.